The present T cell receptor (beta chain) was sequenced within a study of cytomegalovirus exposure and HLA in healthy donors. This CDR3 spans 14 amino acids. The V end was cut by 0 bases, the J end by 7 bases, with 8 bases between. The germline V gene has CDR1 SGDLS and CDR2 YYNGEE. Some clones are missing from TCRdb's copy, which holds only in-frame ones; the method was immunoSEQ multiplex PCR. The data hold some 180,000 clones, with roughly 86% observed a single time. Donors were drawn from the approximately 120-subject validation cohort, separate from the approximately 700-subject first cohort. General study findings and limits: A subsequent analysis found that TCR clusters from the first cohort also tended to co-occur in the approximately 110 validation repertoires, with 90% to 95% of cluster scores above 0. Most TCR sequences showed up rarely, but some public TCRs showed up in many donors.

A few counts support this clone. Its target is unknown. This clonotype was sampled from a man aged 30 to 39 in good health and CMV-seropositive. The chain recombines TRBV9 with TRBJ1-6; D is perhaps TRBD1 (5 bases). Input material: PBMCs. The CDR3 here is CASSVGRDNSPLHF. The CDR3 bases are TGTGCCAGCAGCGTAGGACGGGACAATTCACCCCTCCACTTT.